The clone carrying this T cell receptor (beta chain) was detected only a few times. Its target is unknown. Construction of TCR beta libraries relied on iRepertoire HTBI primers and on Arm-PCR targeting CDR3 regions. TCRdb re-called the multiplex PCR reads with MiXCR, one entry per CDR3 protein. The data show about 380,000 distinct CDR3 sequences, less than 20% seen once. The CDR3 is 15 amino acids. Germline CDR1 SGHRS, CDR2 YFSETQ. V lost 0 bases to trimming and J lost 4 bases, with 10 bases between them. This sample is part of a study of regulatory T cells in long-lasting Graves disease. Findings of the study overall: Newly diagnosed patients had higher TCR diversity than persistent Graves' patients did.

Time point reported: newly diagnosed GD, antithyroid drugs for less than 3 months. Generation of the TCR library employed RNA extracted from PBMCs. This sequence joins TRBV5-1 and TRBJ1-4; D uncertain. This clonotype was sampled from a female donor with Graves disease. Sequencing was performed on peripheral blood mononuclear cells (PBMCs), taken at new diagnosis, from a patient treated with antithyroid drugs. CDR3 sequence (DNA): TGCGCCAGCAGCTTGGGGGCAGACTATAATGAAAAACTGTTTTTT. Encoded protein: CASSLGADYNEKLFF.